This entry describes one T cell receptor (beta chain). Its antigen is still unknown. Base qualities are not at hand, and no much larger clone is one base apart. Relative to germline, V is 5 bases shorter and J is 0 bases shorter, with 17 bases between their ends. Taken from the germline V gene, the CDR1 and CDR2 loops are KGHDR and SFDVKD. The CDR3 sequence holds 17 residues, the cysteine and phenylalanine included. The DNA shown is the 51-base CDR3, in frame from base 1. This record belongs to a study of blood T cells in healthy people across ages (dated by TCRdb to between 2014 and 2016). With regard to the full study: In model experiments, template switching captured roughly one uniquely barcoded TCR beta cDNA molecule for every two T cells. To track age-related changes in TCR beta repertoire diversity, the study relied on deep sequencing normalized with unique cDNA molecular identifiers. Four age groups were formed from the donors: young (average 16 years), middle-aged (approximately 40), aged (around 68) and long-lived (about 75). Two additional independent replicas of 1 million unique cDNA reads from the same blood draw were analyzed for two donors (one aged 18 to 29 and one aged 80 or older).

The approximately 41 donors, aged about 6 to 95 years, were systemically healthy Caucasian individuals from Russia. Each donor gave approximately 9.3 milliliters of peripheral blood, collected into EDTA-treated Vacutainer tubes. Ficoll-Paque density-gradient centrifugation was used to isolate PBMCs, with at least 6.5 million per sample. Total RNA was extracted from PBMCs with Trizol reagent, with at least 6 micrograms obtained per sample. For every donor, flow cytometry on a PBMC aliquot measured the percentage of naive CD45RAhigh/CD27high T cells. What the study reported, not specific to this receptor: Bulk unsorted PBMC profiling prevented conclusive comparison of naive and antigen-experienced compartments. The long-lived group showed more naive CD4+ T cells, fewer expanded clones and increased TCR diversity than the aged group, suggesting age selection. Estimates of total diversity based on one million sequenced T cells were regarded as lower bounds and as underestimates. As age increased, observed TCR beta diversity per million T cells dropped in a roughly linear way, and a significant reduction was already evident by age around 41. There was a strong correlation between observed TCR beta diversity and the percentage of naive T cells measured by flow cytometry. Because the CMV infection status of the donors was unknown, age-related changes in expanded clonotypes may potentially have been confounded.

The library was made by 5' RACE. The sample was run on an Illumina HiSeq 2500. A second roughly 7 to 12 cycle PCR used a sample-barcoded 5' primer and a J-beta primer mix. Each TCR beta cDNA molecule received a unique molecular identifier from a template-switch 5' adaptor carrying 12 random nucleotides. Each sample yielded at least 2.5 million CDR3-containing paired-end reads. First-strand cDNA synthesis was performed from all RNA using the Mint cDNA synthesis kit, with priming by a TRBC-specific oligonucleotide. After uracil-DNA glycosylase treatment, a first 18-cycle PCR used universal primers M1SS and BC2_uni_R on all cDNA. Under the source paper's analysis protocol: For normalization, 1 million high-quality reads were randomly selected from each sample, with every read carrying a distinct molecular identifier. Instead of being binned into consensus sequences, reads that shared molecular identifiers were thrown out. CDR3 identification, clonotype clustering and error correction used MiTCR with a Q25 quality threshold and the strictest error-elimination algorithm. A nonparametric unseen species model with Euler transformation was used to estimate lower-bound total TCR beta diversity. The public reads were run again by TCRdb, first through fastp at Q25 and then through MiXCR, and only productive beta chains were kept. All rows with the same CDR3 protein become a single entry with the most common DNA and genes. What appears here as the V and J calls and clone size reflects TCRdb's work, not the paper's. The sample table holds roughly 1,000,000 distinct CDR3 sequences, of which 20% to 25% were seen once. Approximately 0.75% of the sample rests with the top ten.

These records were also assigned to another study, of T cells of mothers and their children. As that second paper reports: Donors were nine systemically healthy Caucasian individuals: three mothers and their six children. cDNA synthesis consumed the entire amount of extracted RNA, loaded at approximately 1.5 ug RNA in each 15 ul reaction. Sample barcodes and 2-4 random nucleotides were added via the M1S primer in the second PCR. Over 9.5 million TCR beta CDR3 reads were obtained for each mother, and around 2.7 million reads were obtained for each child. Thymic selection shapes the output of TCR recombination in a similar way in related and unrelated pairs, and inherited differences have a minor effect. Normalized repertoire overlap was always found to be slightly, but never significantly, higher in related mother-child pairs than in unrelated mother-child pairs. With a sensitivity of about 100 clones per million clonotypes, no persistent microchimeric T cell clones were detected. The study used deep NGS to compare TCR beta repertoires of mothers and children, seeking features distinguishing related mother-child pairs from unrelated individuals. The mean age was roughly 36 +/- 4 years for the mothers and approximately 11 +/- 4 years for the children. After adapter ligation was performed with NEBNext reagents, the libraries were sequenced on an Illumina HiSeq 2000 with 100+100 nt paired-end reads. To avoid cross-contamination, the mother libraries and the child libraries were prepared a month apart and sequenced in separate runs. For each donor, between about 450,000 and 2,300,000 distinct TCR beta clonotypes were identified. Naive TCR beta clonotypes were estimated from low-frequency clonotypes matched to each donor's FACS-determined naive share, without sorting.

Sequencing input: blood. The source of this sequence is a girl under 10 years old in good health. The rearranged segments are TRBV24-1 and TRBJ2-3, with the D gene not confidently named. The CDR3 in this case is CATSVSVGYESTDTQYF. The DNA is as follows: TGTGCCACCAGTGTATCCGTTGGTTACGAGAGCACAGATACGCAGTATTTT.